This T cell receptor (beta chain) appears in the sequencing data of a study of CD8 T cells in ankylosing spondylitis. Study-level points and caveats: There was a TCR beta motif, made of fewer than 10 highly homologous variants, that appeared characteristic of ankylosing spondylitis blood. CD8+ by phenotype, disease-linked clones were relatively rare in peripheral blood. Disease-linked clones reportedly showed significant enrichment in matched ankylosing spondylitis synovial fluid.

The CDR3 extends over 15 amino acids. With 3 bases removed from V and 9 bases from J, the gap between germline ends came to 18 bases. Germline CDR1 and CDR2: SNHLY and FYNNEI. This clonotype occurred many times. What it binds is not known. Researchers built TCR beta libraries using quantitative 5'-RACE with molecular barcodes. TCRdb called the 5' RACE reads again in MiXCR, with one record for every CDR3 protein. Here the sample spans roughly 220,000 distinct CDR3 sequences, more than 9% being singletons. The chain links TRBV2 to TRBJ1-5, with D possibly TRBD1 on 6 matching bases. The sequencing input was blood, either unsorted or a sorted T cell fraction (not recorded which). This sequence originates from a male donor with ankylosing spondylitis or in good health (not recorded which). The CDR3 sequence is CASSDSRGPEGPQHF. CDR3 nucleotide sequence: TGTGCCAGCAGTGACTCCAGGGGCCCCGAAGGGCCCCAGCATTTT. Drawing the rest from reference TRBV2 and TRBJ1-5, the complete variable domain is EPEVTQTPSHQVTQMGQEVILRCVPISNHLYFYWYRQILGQKVEFLVSFYNNEISEKSEIFDDQFSVERPDGSNFTLKIRSTKLEDSAMYFCASSDSRGPEGPQHFGDGTRLSIL.